This is a list of T cell receptor beta chains from one sample in a study of cytomegalovirus exposure and HLA in healthy donors. The table came from immunoSEQ multiplex PCR; TCRdb's copy has only in-frame clones and leaves some out. This table holds 130,000 to 150,000 clones, roughly two thirds found once. The sample consisted of PBMCs. Receptor source: a human donor in good health. Both conserved end residues are part of each CDR3. D genes are given only for firm matches. Only some rows state a clone size, as once, few, many or a class for expanded clones.

V	J	length	D	size	CDR3	DNA
TRBV5-1	TRBJ2-1	13	NA	few	CASSIGLINEQFF	TGCGCCAGCAGCATAGGACTGATCAATGAGCAGTTCTTC
TRBV2	TRBJ2-1	16	NA	NA	CASGGGRSLNSNEQFF	TGTGCCAGCGGAGGCGGGCGATCCCTAAATTCCAATGAGCAGTTCTTC
TRBV5-1	TRBJ2-1	14	NA	NA	CASSLASTNYEQFF	TGCGCCAGCAGCTTGGCTTCGACAAATTATGAGCAGTTCTTC
TRBV11-3	TRBJ1-1	13	NA	NA	CASSQQPISEAFF	TGTGCCAGCAGTCAACAGCCCATCTCTGAAGCTTTCTTT
TRBV13	TRBJ1-2	16	NA	once	CASSNSMQGSNYGYTF	TGTGCCAGCAGCAATTCAATGCAGGGCAGCAACTATGGCTACACCTTC
TRBV28	TRBJ2-1	14	NA	few	CASSFLLLGNEQFF	TGTGCCAGCAGTTTTCTACTACTAGGCAATGAGCAGTTCTTC
TRBV7-3	TRBJ2-2	16	NA	NA	CASSLASRGNTGELFF	TGTGCCAGCAGCTTAGCTTCTAGAGGGAACACCGGGGAGCTGTTTTTT
TRBV27	TRBJ1-2	13	TRBD1	NA	CASSWTGANGYTF	TGTGCCAGCAGTTGGACAGGGGCCAATGGCTACACCTTC
TRBV14	TRBJ2-2	13	NA	NA	CASSPHPGGELFF	TGTGCCAGCAGCCCACACCCGGGGGGGGAGCTGTTTTTT
TRBV6-1	TRBJ2-7	12	NA	NA	CASSVTTREQYF	TGTGCCAGCAGTGTTACGACTAGAGAGCAGTACTTC
TRBV4-1	TRBJ1-1	15	TRBD1	NA	CASSQARQGGTEAFF	TGCGCCAGCAGCCAAGCGAGACAGGGGGGGACTGAAGCTTTCTTT
TRBV28	TRBJ1-2	14	TRBD1	NA	CASSEDRADYGYTF	TGTGCCAGCAGTGAGGACAGGGCTGACTATGGCTACACCTTC
TRBV5-4	TRBJ2-7	14	TRBD2	NA	CASSPAGGFYEQYF	TGTGCCAGCAGCCCGGCGGGAGGCTTCTACGAGCAGTACTTC
TRBV7-9	TRBJ1-2	14	TRBD1	NA	CASSPGTGDYGYTF	TGTGCCAGCAGCCCCGGGACAGGGGACTATGGCTACACCTTC
TRBV5-1	TRBJ2-2	15	NA	NA	CASSLDPTNTGELFF	TGCGCCAGCAGCTTGGACCCTACGAACACCGGGGAGCTGTTTTTT
TRBV15	TRBJ2-7	16	TRBD1	NA	CATSRGRAGGVYEQYF	TGTGCCACCAGCAGAGGACGGGCAGGGGGTGTCTACGAGCAGTACTTC
TRBV6-6	TRBJ1-1	15	TRBD1	NA	CASSTNRGPETEAFF	TGTGCCAGCAGTACCAACAGGGGGCCAGAAACTGAAGCTTTCTTT
TRBV19	TRBJ1-2	13	TRBD1	NA	CASSAGGRYGYTF	TGTGCCAGTAGCGCAGGGGGCCGCTATGGCTACACCTTC
TRBV14	TRBJ2-7	12	NA	NA	CASSPSWYEQYF	TGTGCCAGCAGCCCAAGCTGGTACGAGCAGTACTTC
TRBV5-4	TRBJ2-1	16	TRBD1	NA	CASSLVTGGIDNEQFF	TGTGCCAGCAGCTTGGTTACAGGGGGCATCGACAATGAGCAGTTCTTC
TRBV11-3	TRBJ2-3	13	NA	NA	CASRRDNTDTQYF	TGTGCCAGCAGGCGGGATAACACAGATACGCAGTATTTT
TRBV11-2	TRBJ2-3	17	TRBD2	NA	CASSPGLAGGPGDTQYF	TGTGCCAGCAGCCCCGGACTAGCGGGGGGGCCAGGAGATACGCAGTATTTT
TRBV11-2	TRBJ2-3	15	TRBD1	NA	CASSPRTGGTDTQYF	TGTGCCAGCAGCCCCCGGACAGGGGGCACAGATACGCAGTATTTT
TRBV6-5	TRBJ2-7	15	TRBD1	NA	CASRAGQGNSYEQYF	TGTGCCAGCAGAGCGGGACAGGGGAATAGCTACGAGCAGTACTTC
TRBV2	TRBJ1-5	14	NA	once	CASNLQVSNQPQHF	TGTGCCAGCAATCTACAGGTTAGCAATCAGCCCCAGCATTTT
TRBV7-8	TRBJ2-7	14	TRBD2	once	CASSPRGGAYEQYF	TGTGCCAGCAGCCCCCGGGGGGGGGCCTACGAGCAGTACTTC
TRBV4-1	TRBJ1-4	17	TRBD1	NA	CASSHARTGVLEEKLFF	TGCGCCAGCAGCCACGCACGGACAGGGGTTTTAGAGGAAAAACTGTTTTTT
TRBV6-5	TRBJ1-6	15	NA	NA	CASSPDSSYNSPLHF	TGTGCCAGCAGTCCGGACAGCTCCTATAATTCACCCCTCCACTTT
TRBV5-1	TRBJ2-1	18	NA	NA	CASSLKLAVPRNYNEQFF	TGCGCCAGCAGCTTGAAATTAGCCGTCCCGCGGAATTACAATGAGCAGTTCTTC
TRBV7-3	TRBJ2-2	14	TRBD1	NA	CASSFRQGAGELFF	TGTGCCAGCAGTTTTCGACAGGGGGCCGGGGAGCTGTTTTTT
TRBV7-8	TRBJ2-2	15	NA	NA	CASSFSGLSIGELFF	TGTGCCAGCAGCTTTTCGGGGTTGTCGATCGGGGAGCTGTTTTTT
TRBV19	TRBJ2-7	14	TRBD2	NA	CASSIREGYYEQYF	TGTGCCAGTAGTATACGGGAGGGGTACTACGAGCAGTACTTC
TRBV5-1	TRBJ2-7	13	TRBD1	NA	CASGGQGAREQYF	TGCGCCAGCGGGGGACAGGGGGCGCGTGAGCAGTACTTC